What follows are 7 T cell receptor beta chains derived from one specimen sequenced in a study of control samples from healthy donors and cancer patients. Only in-frame clones appear in the TCRdb table, and some are missing; sequencing was by immunoSEQ multiplex PCR. Here the sample spans some 100,000 clones, more than 75% being singletons. The sample was blood. The receptors were gathered from a woman in her forties or fifties in good health.

The chain recombines TRBV18 with TRBJ2-5; weak D call: TRBD1 (6 bases). V shed 5 bases and J shed 2 bases, with 9 bases lying between them. Germline CDR1 reads KGHSH; CDR2 reads LQKENI. This CDR3 is built from 13 residues. This CDR3 reads CASSSGQQETQYF. DNA of the CDR3: TGTGCCAGCTCATCTGGACAGCAAGAGACCCAGTACTTC.

This chain's CDR3 is CASIPPGARGIGANEKLFF. In nucleotides, the CDR3 is TGCGCCAGCATACCACCCGGGGCCAGGGGGATAGGTGCTAATGAAAAACTGTTTTTT. The chain employs TRBV23-1 and TRBJ1-4; 7 bases are a match to TRBD1. TRBV23-1 is recorded as an ORF, its role being uncertain. This CDR3 is built from 19 residues. J lost 3 bases, V lost 7 bases, and 20 bases had no gene match.

This chain uses TRBV7-2 with TRBJ2-5; 8 bases match TRBD2. Per the germline V gene, CDR1 is SGHTA and CDR2 is FQGNSA. V shed 8 bases, J shed 0 bases, and the junction held 2 bases outside the gene matches. CDR3 size: 13 residues. As DNA, the CDR3 is TGTGCCAGCGCTAGCGGGTACCAAGAGACCCAGTACTTC. It yields the protein CASASGYQETQYF.

The V and J genes are TRBV3-1 (or the pseudogene TRBV3-2) and TRBJ2-7, with a tentative D call TRBD1 (6 bases). Trimming cost V 4 bases and J 3 bases, with 16 bases left between them. Germline values: CDR1 LGHDT, CDR2 YNNKEL (reference sequence). The CDR3 has 15 residues. The CDR3 spells CASSPRTASRYEQYF. The CDR3 nucleotides are TGTGCCAGCAGCCCACGGACAGCTAGCCGCTACGAGCAGTACTTC.

The V and J genes are TRBV7-9 and TRBJ1-4, with D unclear. The CDR3 extends over 16 amino acids. V lost 2 bases and J 0 bases, leaving 10 bases between the germline ends. Germline V gene lookup returns CDR1 SEHNR and CDR2 FQNEAQ (reference sequence). The CDR3 sequence is CASSLRVGTTNEKLFF. As DNA, the CDR3 is TGTGCCAGCAGCTTACGGGTGGGAACAACTAATGAAAAACTGTTTTTT.

The V gene is TRBV10-1, the J gene TRBJ1-2; unclear D gene. The germline V and J ends were trimmed by 0 bases and 4 bases, with 6 bases remaining between them. This CDR3 contains 13 residues. Germline V gene lookup returns CDR1 WNHNN and CDR2 SYGVQD (reference sequence). Here the CDR3 DNA reads TGCGCCAGCAGTGAGTCGGGCAGCTATGGCTACACCTTC. Its translation is CASSESGSYGYTF.

The gene calls are TRBV30 and TRBJ2-2; possibly TRBD1 or TRBD2 for D (6 bases each). Trimming pared 3 bases from V and 1 base from J, leaving 15 bases between. Germline CDR1 GTSNPN, CDR2 SVGIG (reference sequence). The CDR3 has 16 amino acids. CDR3 coding DNA: TGTGCCTGGAGAGGAGGGGGTCGCCAGAACACCGGGGAGCTGTTTTTT. Its translation: CAWRGGGRQNTGELFF. The full variable domain, with the rest looked up from reference TRBV30 and TRBJ2-2, is SQTIHQWPATLVQPVGSPLSLECTVEGTSNPNLYWYRQAAGRGLQLLFYSVGIGQISSEVPQNLSASRPQDRQFILSSKKLLLSDSGFYLCAWRGGGRQNTGELFFGEGSRLTVL.